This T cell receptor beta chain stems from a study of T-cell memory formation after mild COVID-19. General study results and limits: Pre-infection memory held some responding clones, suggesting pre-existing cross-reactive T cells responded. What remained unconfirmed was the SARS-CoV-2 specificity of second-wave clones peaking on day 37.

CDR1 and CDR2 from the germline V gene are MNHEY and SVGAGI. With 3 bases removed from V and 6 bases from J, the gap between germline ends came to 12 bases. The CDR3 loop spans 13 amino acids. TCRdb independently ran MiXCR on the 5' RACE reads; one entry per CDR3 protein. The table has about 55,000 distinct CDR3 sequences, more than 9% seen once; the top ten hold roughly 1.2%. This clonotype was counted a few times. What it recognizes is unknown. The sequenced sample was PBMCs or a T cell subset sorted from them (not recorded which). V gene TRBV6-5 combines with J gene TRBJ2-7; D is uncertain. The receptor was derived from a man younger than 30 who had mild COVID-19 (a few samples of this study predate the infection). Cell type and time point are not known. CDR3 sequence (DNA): TGTGCCAGCAGTTATGGGTCCGTTTTCGAGCAGTACTTC. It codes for CASSYGSVFEQYF.